This is a list of T cell receptor beta chains from one sample in a study of blood T cell repertoires in COVID-19. The repertoire was sequenced with immunoSEQ multiplex PCR; TCRdb's copy has only in-frame clones and lacks some. This table has more than 110,000 clones, roughly 82% appearing once. Sequenced sample: peripheral blood. All receptors come from a man older than 75 with acute or convalescent COVID-19. Both conserved end residues are part of each CDR3. A D gene is named only where the DNA matches it firmly. Rows may omit the clone size; those that give it use once, few, many or a size class.

j_gene,abundance,d_gene,v_gene,CDR3aa,CDR3nt
TRBJ2-7,.,.,TRBV3-1/TRBV3-2,CASSQDQGGEQYF,TGTGCCAGCAGCCAAGATCAAGGGGGCGAGCAGTACTTC
TRBJ2-7,many,TRBD1,TRBV11-1,CASSRIDRVYEQYF,TGTGCCAGCAGCCGCATTGACAGGGTCTACGAGCAGTACTTC
TRBJ2-1,.,TRBD1,TRBV7-6,CASSTKFGQGDNEQFF,TGTGCCAGCAGCACTAAATTCGGACAGGGAGACAATGAGCAGTTCTTC
TRBJ1-2,.,.,TRBV4-3,CASSQDSSGQFGYTF,TGCGCCAGCAGCCAAGATTCAAGCGGCCAGTTCGGCTACACCTTC
TRBJ1-6,.,.,TRBV6-9,CARTGSGNSPLHF,TGTGCCAGGACAGGATCTGGCAATTCACCCCTCCACTTT
TRBJ1-2,.,TRBD1,TRBV18,CASSPQGARDGYTF,TGTGCCAGCTCACCACAGGGGGCGCGAGACGGCTACACCTTC
TRBJ1-3,.,.,TRBV7-8,CASSLGEGSLVSGNTIYF,TGTGCCAGCAGCTTAGGAGAGGGATCCCTCGTCTCTGGAAACACCATATATTTT
TRBJ1-3,.,.,TRBV4-3,CASSQDVRSSGNTIYF,TGCGCCAGCAGCCAAGATGTCAGAAGCTCTGGAAACACCATATATTTT
TRBJ1-1,.,.,TRBV4-2,CASSQTWGVEAFF,TGTGCCAGCAGCCAAACCTGGGGGGTTGAAGCTTTCTTT
TRBJ1-1,.,.,TRBV20-1,CSASQGQPNTEAFF,TGCAGTGCTAGTCAGGGGCAGCCGAACACTGAAGCTTTCTTT
TRBJ1-3,.,.,TRBV28,CASIGSRSGNTIYF,TGTGCCAGCATTGGGTCGCGGTCTGGAAACACCATATATTTT
TRBJ2-3,.,TRBD2,TRBV7-2,CASSLRTSGGGARDTQYF,TGTGCCAGCAGCCTTCGGACTAGCGGGGGGGGAGCACGAGATACGCAGTATTTT
TRBJ2-2,.,.,TRBV13,CASSLRGVTGELFF,TGTGCCAGCAGCTTACGGGGTGTCACCGGGGAGCTGTTTTTT
TRBJ2-5,.,.,TRBV5-8,CASSLPGQETQYF,TGTGCCAGCAGCTTGCCAGGTCAAGAGACCCAGTACTTC
TRBJ1-6,medium-sized,TRBD1,TRBV19,CASRLGWGDRNSPLHF,TGTGCCAGTAGGCTGGGATGGGGGGACAGAAATTCACCCCTCCACTTT
TRBJ1-5,.,.,TRBV28,CASSLEGAQHF,TGTGCCAGCAGTTTAGAGGGGGCCCAGCATTTT
TRBJ2-7,.,.,TRBV28,CASSPAGQITYEQYF,TGTGCCAGCAGTCCCGCGGGACAGATCACCTACGAGCAGTACTTC
TRBJ1-1,few,.,TRBV18,CASSPRQQGTNTEAFF,TGTGCCAGCTCACCACGACAACAGGGAACGAACACTGAAGCTTTCTTT
TRBJ2-3,.,.,TRBV9,CASSDYRGGQDTQYF,TGTGCCAGCAGCGACTACAGGGGAGGTCAGGATACGCAGTATTTT
TRBJ2-7,.,.,TRBV18,CASSLSLGHEQYF,TGTGCCAGCTCCCTGAGTCTGGGCCACGAGCAGTACTTC
TRBJ2-7,.,TRBD1,TRBV2,CASRAPGTGGGYPHEQYF,TGTGCCAGCAGGGCTCCCGGGACAGGGGGCGGGTATCCCCACGAGCAGTACTTC
TRBJ1-5,few,.,TRBV19,CASSIEGGQPQHF,TGTGCCAGTAGTATTGAGGGGGGGCAGCCCCAGCATTTT
TRBJ2-5,.,.,TRBV7-2,CASSLVPLETQYF,TGTGCCAGCAGCTTAGTCCCCCTAGAGACCCAGTACTTC
TRBJ2-7,.,TRBD1,TRBV7-2,CASSSGTGSYEQYF,TGTGCCAGCAGCTCCGGGACAGGTTCCTACGAGCAGTACTTC
TRBJ1-1,.,TRBD1,TRBV5-6,CASISTGAENTEAFF,TGTGCCAGCATCTCGACAGGGGCCGAGAACACTGAAGCTTTCTTT
TRBJ2-2,.,.,TRBV6-6,CASSTPDRNTGELFF,TGTGCCAGCAGTACCCCGGACAGGAACACCGGGGAGCTGTTTTTT
TRBJ2-1,.,.,TRBV7-9,CASSPRGGNEQFF,TGTGCCAGCAGCCCCAGGGGTGGCAATGAGCAGTTCTTC
TRBJ1-2,.,.,TRBV28,CASRDGANYGYTF,TGTGCCAGCAGGGATGGAGCTAACTATGGCTACACCTTC
TRBJ2-2,once,.,TRBV28,CASRLGQFGELFF,TGTGCCAGCAGACTCGGACAGTTCGGGGAGCTGTTTTTT
TRBJ2-1,.,.,TRBV3-1/TRBV3-2,CASSQGGEGGEQFF,TGTGCCAGCAGCCAAGGAGGAGAAGGAGGTGAGCAGTTCTTC
TRBJ1-5,.,.,TRBV28,CASSPPGDQPQHF,TGTGCCAGCAGTCCCCCAGGCGATCAGCCCCAGCATTTT
TRBJ1-1,.,.,TRBV7-9,CASSLEHRVDTEAFF,TGTGCCAGCAGCTTAGAGCACAGGGTTGATACTGAAGCTTTCTTT
TRBJ1-2,few,TRBD1,TRBV11-2,CASSLGQGDGYTF,TGTGCCAGCAGCTTGGGACAGGGAGACGGCTACACCTTC
TRBJ2-2,few,.,TRBV20-1,CSASSPGDGELFF,TGCAGTGCTAGTTCCCCAGGGGACGGGGAGCTGTTTTTT
TRBJ1-1,.,TRBD1,TRBV19,CASKITGVNTEAFF,TGTGCCAGCAAGATAACAGGGGTGAACACTGAAGCTTTCTTT
TRBJ2-2,.,TRBD2,TRBV19,CASGGAGVGTGELFF,TGTGCCAGCGGTGGGGCGGGGGTTGGCACCGGGGAGCTGTTTTTT
TRBJ1-1,.,TRBD1,TRBV15,CATSGIYQQGVAFF,TGTGCCACCAGCGGAATATATCAACAGGGGGTGGCTTTCTTT
TRBJ1-1,.,.,TRBV9,CASSKGISTEAFF,TGTGCCAGCAGCAAGGGGATCAGCACTGAAGCTTTCTTT
TRBJ2-2,.,TRBD2,TRBV15,CATSTLSIGGAGELFF,TGTGCCACCAGCACCCTTTCAATCGGGGGGGCCGGGGAGCTGTTTTTT
TRBJ1-6,.,.,TRBV2,CASNRESDSPLHF,TGTGCCAGCAACAGGGAGTCGGATTCACCCCTCCACTTT
TRBJ1-2,once,.,TRBV5-5,CASSLDEARGYTF,TGTGCCAGCAGCTTGGATGAAGCGCGGGGCTACACCTTC
TRBJ2-1,once,.,TRBV7-3,CASSLDGQAEQFF,TGTGCCAGCAGCTTAGACGGCCAGGCTGAGCAGTTCTTC
TRBJ2-5,few,.,TRBV18,CASSPGRETQYF,TGTGCCAGCTCCCCAGGGAGGGAGACCCAGTACTTC
TRBJ2-5,.,.,TRBV7-3,CASSQEAGQETQYF,TGTGCCAGCAGCCAGGAGGCGGGGCAAGAGACCCAGTACTTC
TRBJ2-2,.,.,TRBV18,CASSLERTTGELFF,TGTGCCAGCTCCCTCGAGAGGACAACCGGGGAGCTGTTTTTT
TRBJ2-3,.,.,TRBV24-1,CATSDPTSTDTQYF,TGTGCCACCAGTGACCCAACTAGCACAGATACGCAGTATTTT
TRBJ2-7,.,.,TRBV28,CASNTLHLRAPPEQYF,TGTGCCAGCAACACACTTCACCTCAGGGCACCCCCCGAGCAGTACTTC
TRBJ2-3,few,.,TRBV4-3,CASSQDIGGADTQYF,TGCGCCAGCAGCCAAGATATAGGGGGGGCAGATACGCAGTATTTT
TRBJ1-6,.,.,TRBV7-8,CASSGGGSYNSPLHF,TGTGCCAGCAGCGGGGGGGGTTCCTATAATTCACCCCTCCACTTT
TRBJ2-5,.,TRBD1,TRBV5-1,CASSSGQGGQETQYF,TGCGCCAGCAGCTCCGGACAGGGGGGCCAAGAGACCCAGTACTTC
TRBJ2-1,.,TRBD2,TRBV7-2,CASSPVAGDSYNEQFF,TGTGCCAGCAGCCCTGTAGCGGGGGACTCCTACAATGAGCAGTTCTTC
TRBJ1-6,.,TRBD1,TRBV7-9,CATANRGNNSPLHF,TGTGCCACCGCCAACAGGGGAAATAATTCACCCCTCCACTTT